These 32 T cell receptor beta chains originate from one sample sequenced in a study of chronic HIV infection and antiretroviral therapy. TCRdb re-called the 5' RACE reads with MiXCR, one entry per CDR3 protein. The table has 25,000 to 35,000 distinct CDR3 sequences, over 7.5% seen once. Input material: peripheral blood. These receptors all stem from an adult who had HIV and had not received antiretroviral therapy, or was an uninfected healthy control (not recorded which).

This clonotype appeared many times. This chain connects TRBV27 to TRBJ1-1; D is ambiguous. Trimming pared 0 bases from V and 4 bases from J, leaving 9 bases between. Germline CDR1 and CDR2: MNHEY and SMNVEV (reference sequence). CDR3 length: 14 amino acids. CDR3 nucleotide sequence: TGTGCCAGCAGTTTATCGTCAGGCTTCACTGAAGCTTTCTTT. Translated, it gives CASSLSSGFTEAFF.

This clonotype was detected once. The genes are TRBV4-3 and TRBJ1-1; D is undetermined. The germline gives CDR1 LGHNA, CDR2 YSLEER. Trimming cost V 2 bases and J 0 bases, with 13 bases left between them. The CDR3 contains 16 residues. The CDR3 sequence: CASSQFSGELNTEAFF. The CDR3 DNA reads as TGCGCCAGCAGCCAATTTTCAGGAGAGCTGAACACTGAAGCTTTCTTT.

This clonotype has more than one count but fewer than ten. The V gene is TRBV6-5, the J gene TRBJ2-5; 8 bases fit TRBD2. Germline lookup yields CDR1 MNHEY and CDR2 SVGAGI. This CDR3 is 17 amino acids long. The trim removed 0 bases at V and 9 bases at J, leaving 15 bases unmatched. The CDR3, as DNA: TGTGCCAGCAGTTACTCGACCTCCGGCGGGGGGCCCGCTCCCCAGTACTTC. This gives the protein CASSYSTSGGGPAPQYF.

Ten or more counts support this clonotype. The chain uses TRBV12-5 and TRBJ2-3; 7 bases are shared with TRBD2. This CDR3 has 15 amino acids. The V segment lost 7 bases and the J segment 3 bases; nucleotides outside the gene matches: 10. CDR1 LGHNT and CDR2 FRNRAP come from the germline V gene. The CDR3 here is CASVPAGIGTDTQYF. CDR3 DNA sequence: TGTGCTAGTGTTCCAGCGGGAATCGGGACAGATACGCAGTATTTT. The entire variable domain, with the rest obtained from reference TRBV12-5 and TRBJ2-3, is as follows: DARVTQTPRHKVTEMGQEVTMRCQPILGHNTVFWYRQTMMQGLELLAYFRNRAPLDDSGMPKDRFSAEMPDATLATLKIQPSEPRDSAVYFCASVPAGIGTDTQYFGPGTRLTVL.

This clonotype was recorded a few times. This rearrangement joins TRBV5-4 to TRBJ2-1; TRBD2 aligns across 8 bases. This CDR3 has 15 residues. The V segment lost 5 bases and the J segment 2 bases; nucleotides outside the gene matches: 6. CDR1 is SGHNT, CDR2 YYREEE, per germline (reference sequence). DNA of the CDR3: TGTGCCAGCAGGCCGGGACTAGTTACCTACAATGAGCAGTTCTTC. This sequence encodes CASRPGLVTYNEQFF.

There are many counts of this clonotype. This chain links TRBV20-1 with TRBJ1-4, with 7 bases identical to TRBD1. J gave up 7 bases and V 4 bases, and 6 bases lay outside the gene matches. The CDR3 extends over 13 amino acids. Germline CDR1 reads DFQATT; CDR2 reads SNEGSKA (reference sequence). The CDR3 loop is CSATGTATEKLFF. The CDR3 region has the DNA TGCAGTGCTACCGGGACAGCTACTGAAAAACTGTTTTTT.

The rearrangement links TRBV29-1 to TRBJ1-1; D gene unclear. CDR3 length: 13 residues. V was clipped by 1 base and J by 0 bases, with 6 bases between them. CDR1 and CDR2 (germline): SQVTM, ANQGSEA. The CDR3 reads CSVEGVLNTEAFF. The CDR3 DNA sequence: TGCAGCGTTGAAGGGGTGTTGAACACTGAAGCTTTCTTT. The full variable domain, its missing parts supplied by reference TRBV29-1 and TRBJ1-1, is SAVISQKPSRDICQRGTSLTIQCQVDSQVTMMFWYRQQPGQSLTLIATANQGSEATYESGFVIDKFPISRPNLTFSTLTVSNMSPEDSSIYLCSVEGVLNTEAFFGQGTRLTVV.

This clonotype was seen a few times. The CDR3 bases are TGTGCCAGCAGCTTAGAGCCGGAGCGGAACACTGAAGCTTTCTTT. Protein product: CASSLEPERNTEAFF. The chain joins TRBV7-6 to TRBJ1-1; D ambiguous. Germline loops: CDR1 SGHVS, CDR2 FNYEAQ. This CDR3 spans 15 amino acids. V gave up 1 base and J gave up 1 base, with 10 bases separating them.

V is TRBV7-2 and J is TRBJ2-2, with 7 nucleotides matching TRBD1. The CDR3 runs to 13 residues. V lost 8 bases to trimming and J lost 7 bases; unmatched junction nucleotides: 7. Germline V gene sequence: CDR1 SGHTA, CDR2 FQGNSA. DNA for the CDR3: TGTGCCAGCGGACAGGCCGTGGGCGGGGAGCTGTTTTTT. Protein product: CASGQAVGGELFF. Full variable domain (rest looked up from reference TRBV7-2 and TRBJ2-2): GAGVSQSPSNKVTEKGKDVELRCDPISGHTALYWYRQSLGQGLEFLIYFQGNSAPDKSGLPSDRFSAERTGGSVSTLTIQRTQQEDSAVYLCASGQAVGGELFFGEGSRLTVL.

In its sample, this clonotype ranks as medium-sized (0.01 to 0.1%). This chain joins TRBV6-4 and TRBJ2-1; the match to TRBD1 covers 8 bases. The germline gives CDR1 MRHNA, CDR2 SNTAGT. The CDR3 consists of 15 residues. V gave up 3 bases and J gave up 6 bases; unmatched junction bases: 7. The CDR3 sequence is CASSDPGQGANEQFF. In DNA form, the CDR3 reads TGTGCCAGCAGTGATCCCGGACAGGGTGCCAATGAGCAGTTCTTC.

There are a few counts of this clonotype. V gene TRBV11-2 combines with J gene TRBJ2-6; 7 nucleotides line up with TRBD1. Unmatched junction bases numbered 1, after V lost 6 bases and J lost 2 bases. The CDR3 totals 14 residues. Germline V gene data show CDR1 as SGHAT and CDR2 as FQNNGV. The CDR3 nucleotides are TGTGCCAGCAGAGGACAGGCTGGGGCCAACGTCCTGACTTTC. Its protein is CASRGQAGANVLTF.

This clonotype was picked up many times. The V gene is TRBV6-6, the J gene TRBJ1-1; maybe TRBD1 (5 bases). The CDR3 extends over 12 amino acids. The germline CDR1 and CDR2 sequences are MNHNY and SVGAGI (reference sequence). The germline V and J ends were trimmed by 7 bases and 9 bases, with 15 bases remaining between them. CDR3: CASILSGTQAFF. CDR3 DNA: TGTGCCAGCATCCTTTCAGGGACCCAAGCTTTCTTT.

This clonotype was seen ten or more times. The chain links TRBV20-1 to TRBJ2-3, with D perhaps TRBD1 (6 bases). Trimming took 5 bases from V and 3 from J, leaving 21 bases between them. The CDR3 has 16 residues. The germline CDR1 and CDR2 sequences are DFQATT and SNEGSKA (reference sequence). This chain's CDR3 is CSAAVRGQFLTDTQYF. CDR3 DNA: TGCAGTGCTGCCGTACGTGGACAGTTTTTAACAGATACGCAGTATTTT.

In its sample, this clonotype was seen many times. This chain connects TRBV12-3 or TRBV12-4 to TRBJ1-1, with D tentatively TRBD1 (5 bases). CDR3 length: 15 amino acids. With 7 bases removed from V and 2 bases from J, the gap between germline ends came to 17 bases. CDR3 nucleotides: TGTGCCAGCACTCAGGGATCGACAGACAACACTGAAGCTTTCTTT. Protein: CASTQGSTDNTEAFF.

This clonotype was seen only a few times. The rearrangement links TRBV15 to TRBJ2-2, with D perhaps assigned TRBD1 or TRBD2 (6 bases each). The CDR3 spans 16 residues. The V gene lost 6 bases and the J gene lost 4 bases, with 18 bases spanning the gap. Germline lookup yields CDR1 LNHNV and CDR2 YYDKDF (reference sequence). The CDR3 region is CATRGGSDSSTGELFF. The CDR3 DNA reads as TGTGCCACCAGGGGAGGCTCGGACAGTAGCACCGGGGAGCTGTTTTTT.

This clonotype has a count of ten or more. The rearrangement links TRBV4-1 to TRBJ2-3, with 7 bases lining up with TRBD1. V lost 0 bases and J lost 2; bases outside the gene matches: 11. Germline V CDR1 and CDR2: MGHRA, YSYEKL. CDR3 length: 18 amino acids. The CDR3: CASSQDHQGTALTDTQYF. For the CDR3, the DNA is TGCGCCAGCAGCCAAGATCATCAGGGGACAGCCCTCACAGATACGCAGTATTTT.

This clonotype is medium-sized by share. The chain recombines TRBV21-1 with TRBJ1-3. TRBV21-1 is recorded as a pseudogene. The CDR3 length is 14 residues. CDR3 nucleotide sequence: TGTGCCAGCAGCAGTCAGGACTCTGGAAACACCATATATTTT. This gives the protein CASSSQDSGNTIYF.

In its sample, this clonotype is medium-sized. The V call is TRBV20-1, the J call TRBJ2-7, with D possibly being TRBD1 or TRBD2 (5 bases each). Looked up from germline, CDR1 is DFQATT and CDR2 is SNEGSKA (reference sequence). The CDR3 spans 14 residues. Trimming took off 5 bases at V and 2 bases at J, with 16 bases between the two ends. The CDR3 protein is CSALPGTSTYEQYF. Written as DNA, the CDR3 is TGCAGTGCTCTTCCCGGGACGTCGACCTACGAGCAGTACTTC.

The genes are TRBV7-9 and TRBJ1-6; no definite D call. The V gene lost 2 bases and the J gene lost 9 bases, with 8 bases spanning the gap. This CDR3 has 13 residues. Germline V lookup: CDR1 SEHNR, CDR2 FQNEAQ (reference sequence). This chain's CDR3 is CASSLSLGSPLHF. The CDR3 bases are TGTGCCAGCAGCTTAAGTTTAGGTTCACCCCTCCACTTT.

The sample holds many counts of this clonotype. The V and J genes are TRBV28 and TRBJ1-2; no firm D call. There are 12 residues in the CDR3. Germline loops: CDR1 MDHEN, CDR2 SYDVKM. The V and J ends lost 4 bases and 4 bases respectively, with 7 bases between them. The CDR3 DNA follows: TGTGCCAGCAGTTGGGGAGGCTATGGCTACACCTTC. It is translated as CASSWGGYGYTF.

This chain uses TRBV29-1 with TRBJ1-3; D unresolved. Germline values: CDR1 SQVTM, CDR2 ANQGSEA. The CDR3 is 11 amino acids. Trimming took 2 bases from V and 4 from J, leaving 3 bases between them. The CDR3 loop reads CSVEWGNTIYF. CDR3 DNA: TGCAGCGTTGAATGGGGAAACACCATATATTTT.

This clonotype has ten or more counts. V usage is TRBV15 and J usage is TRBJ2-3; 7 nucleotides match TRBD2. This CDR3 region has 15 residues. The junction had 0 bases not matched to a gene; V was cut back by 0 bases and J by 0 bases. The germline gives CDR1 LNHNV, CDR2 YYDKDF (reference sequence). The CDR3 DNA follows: TGTGCCACCAGCAGAGAGCGGGGGAGCACAGATACGCAGTATTTT. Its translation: CATSRERGSTDTQYF. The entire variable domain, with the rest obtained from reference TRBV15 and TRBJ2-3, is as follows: DAMVIQNPRYQVTQFGKPVTLSCSQTLNHNVMYWYQQKSSQAPKLLFHYYDKDFNNEADTPDNFQSRRPNTSFCFLDIRSPGLGDTAMYLCATSRERGSTDTQYFGPGTRLTVL.

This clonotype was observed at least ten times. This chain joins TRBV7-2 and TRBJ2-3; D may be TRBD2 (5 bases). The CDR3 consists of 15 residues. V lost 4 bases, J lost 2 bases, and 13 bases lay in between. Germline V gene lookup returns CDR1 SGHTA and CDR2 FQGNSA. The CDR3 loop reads CASSSSGTTTDTQYF. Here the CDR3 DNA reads TGTGCCAGCAGCTCTTCGGGAACAACCACAGATACGCAGTATTTT.

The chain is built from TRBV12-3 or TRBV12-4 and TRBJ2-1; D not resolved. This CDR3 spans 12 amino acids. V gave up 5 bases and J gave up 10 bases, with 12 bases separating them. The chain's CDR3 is CASSTDRPEQFF. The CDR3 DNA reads TGTGCCAGCAGTACCGACCGGCCCGAGCAGTTCTTC.

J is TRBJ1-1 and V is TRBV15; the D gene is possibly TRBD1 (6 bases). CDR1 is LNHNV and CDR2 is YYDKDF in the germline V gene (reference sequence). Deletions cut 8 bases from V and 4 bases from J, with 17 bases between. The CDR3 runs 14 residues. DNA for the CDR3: TGTGCCACCGGGCCGGGGAGGGGGTCCACTGAAGCTTTCTTT. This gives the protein CATGPGRGSTEAFF.

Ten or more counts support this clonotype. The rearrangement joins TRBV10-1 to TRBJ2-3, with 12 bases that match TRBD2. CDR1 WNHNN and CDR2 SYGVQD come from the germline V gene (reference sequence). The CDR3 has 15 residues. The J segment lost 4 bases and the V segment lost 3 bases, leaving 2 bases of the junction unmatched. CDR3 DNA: TGCGCCAGCAGTGAACTAGCGGGAGGAGCAGATACGCAGTATTTT. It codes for CASSELAGGADTQYF.

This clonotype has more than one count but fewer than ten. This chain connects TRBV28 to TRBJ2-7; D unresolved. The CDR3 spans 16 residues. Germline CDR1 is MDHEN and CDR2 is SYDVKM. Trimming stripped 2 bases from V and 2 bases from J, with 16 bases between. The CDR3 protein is CASSLESIAVTYEQYF. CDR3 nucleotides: TGTGCCAGCAGTTTAGAATCGATCGCGGTTACCTACGAGCAGTACTTC.

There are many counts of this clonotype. The chain's CDR3 is CASSFDRGTGELFF. The CDR3 DNA reads as TGTGCCAGCAGCTTCGACCGAGGCACCGGGGAGCTGTTTTTT. The V call is TRBV7-9, the J call TRBJ2-2; D ambiguous. This CDR3 has 14 amino acids. The germline V gene has CDR1 SEHNR and CDR2 FQNEAQ (reference sequence). V lost 3 bases, J lost 4 bases, and 9 bases lay in between.

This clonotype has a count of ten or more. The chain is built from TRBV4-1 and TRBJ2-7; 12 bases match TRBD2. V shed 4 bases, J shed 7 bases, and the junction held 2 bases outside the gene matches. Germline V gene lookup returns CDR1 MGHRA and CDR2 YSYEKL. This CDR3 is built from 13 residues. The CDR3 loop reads CASSPGLAGEQYF. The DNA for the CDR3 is TGCGCCAGCAGCCCCGGACTAGCGGGAGAGCAGTACTTC.

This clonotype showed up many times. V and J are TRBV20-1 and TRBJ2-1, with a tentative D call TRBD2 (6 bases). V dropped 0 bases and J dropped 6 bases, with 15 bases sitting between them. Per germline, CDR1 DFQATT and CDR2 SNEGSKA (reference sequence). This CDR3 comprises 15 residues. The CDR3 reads CSARDFARESNEQFF. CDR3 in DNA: TGCAGTGCTAGAGATTTTGCGCGGGAAAGCAATGAGCAGTTCTTC.

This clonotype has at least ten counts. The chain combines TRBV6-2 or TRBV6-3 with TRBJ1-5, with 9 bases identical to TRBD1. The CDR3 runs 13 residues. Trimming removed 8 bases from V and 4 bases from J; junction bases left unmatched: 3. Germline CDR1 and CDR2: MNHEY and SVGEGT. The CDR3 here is CASYGTGNQPQHF. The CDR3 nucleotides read TGTGCCAGCTACGGGACAGGGAATCAGCCCCAGCATTTT.

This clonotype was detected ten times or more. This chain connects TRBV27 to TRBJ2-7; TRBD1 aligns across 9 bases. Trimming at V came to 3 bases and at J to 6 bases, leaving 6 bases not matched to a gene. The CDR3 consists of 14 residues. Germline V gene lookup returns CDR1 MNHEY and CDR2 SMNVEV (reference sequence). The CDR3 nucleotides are TGTGCCAGCAGTTTCGAGGACAGGGGTGGCGAGCAGTACTTC. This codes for CASSFEDRGGEQYF.